Here is one TCR beta chain with its context. What it binds is not known. The sample comes from a study of T cell responses to AZD1222 COVID-19 vaccine. Overall study results and limits: Spike-wide coverage was observed for vaccine-associated CD4 TCRs, with dominant responses at 160-218 and 743-854.

Libraries were prepared by immunoSEQ multiplex PCR; TCRdb keeps only in-frame clonotypes and omits some of them. The repertoire holds approximately 170,000 clones, with 85% to 90% as singletons. Germline loops: CDR1 LNHDA, CDR2 SQIVND (reference sequence). Trimming at V came to 6 bases and at J to 8 bases, leaving 7 bases not matched to a gene. The CDR3 runs to 14 residues. V usage is TRBV19 and J usage is TRBJ1-4, with 9 nucleotides matching TRBD1. The sample consisted of peripheral blood, taken on day 0 of AZD1222 vaccination. The sequence was collected from an adult in good health. The CDR3 DNA is TGTGCCAGTAGCCGGACAGGGGTGGGAGAAAAACTGTTTTTT. Protein sequence: CASSRTGVGEKLFF.